This TCR beta chain is drawn from a study of cytomegalovirus exposure and HLA in healthy donors. The CDR3 is 15 residues long. Trimming shortened V by 6 bases and J by 1 base, and 10 bases separated the two germline ends. The V gene's germline CDR1 is WSHSY and CDR2 SAAADI. General study points: Later analysis suggested links between common viral pathogens and several top significant clusters.

Concerning this clone: The antigen remains unidentified.

Primers included in the PCR were 60 Vbeta and 13 Jbeta primers. The protocol was immunoSEQ multiplex PCR, while the TCRdb copy is restricted to in-frame clones and leaves out a portion. The sample records 100,000 to 150,000 clones, 60% to 75% being singletons. V and J are TRBV10-2 and TRBJ1-6; the D is unclear. The sample was PBMCs. This receptor was identified in a woman aged 45-65 years in good health and CMV-seropositive. The CDR3 loop is CASRSPLSYNSPLHF. The CDR3, as DNA: TGCGCCAGCAGGTCCCCACTTTCCTATAATTCACCCCTCCACTTT.